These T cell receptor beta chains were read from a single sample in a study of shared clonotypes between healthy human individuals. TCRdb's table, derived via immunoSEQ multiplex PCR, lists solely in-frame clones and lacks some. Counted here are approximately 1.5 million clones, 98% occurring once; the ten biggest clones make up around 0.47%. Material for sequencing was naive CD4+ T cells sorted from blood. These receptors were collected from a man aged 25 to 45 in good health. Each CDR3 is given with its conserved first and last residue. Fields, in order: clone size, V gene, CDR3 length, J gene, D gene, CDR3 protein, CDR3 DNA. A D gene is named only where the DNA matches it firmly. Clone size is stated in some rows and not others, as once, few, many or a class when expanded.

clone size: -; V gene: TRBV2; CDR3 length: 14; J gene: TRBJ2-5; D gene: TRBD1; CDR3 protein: CASSEESGGETQYF; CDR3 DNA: TGTGCCAGCAGTGAAGAGTCAGGGGGAGAGACCCAGTACTTC
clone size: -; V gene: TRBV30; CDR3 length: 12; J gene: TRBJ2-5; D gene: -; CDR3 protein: CAWSPSRETQYF; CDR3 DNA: TGTGCCTGGAGTCCGAGTCGGGAGACCCAGTACTTC
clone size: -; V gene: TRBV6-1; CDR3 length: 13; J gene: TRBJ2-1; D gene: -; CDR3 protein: CASSGDMGDEQFF; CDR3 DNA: TGTGCCAGCAGTGGAGACATGGGCGATGAGCAGTTCTTC
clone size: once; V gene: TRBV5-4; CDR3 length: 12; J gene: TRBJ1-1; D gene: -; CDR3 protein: CASSQPNTEAFF; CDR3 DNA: TGTGCCAGCAGCCAGCCAAACACTGAAGCTTTCTTT
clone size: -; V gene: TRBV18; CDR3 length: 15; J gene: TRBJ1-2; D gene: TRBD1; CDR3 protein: CASSPLGGQGYGYTF; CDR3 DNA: TGTGCCAGCTCACCATTGGGGGGACAGGGCTATGGCTACACCTTC
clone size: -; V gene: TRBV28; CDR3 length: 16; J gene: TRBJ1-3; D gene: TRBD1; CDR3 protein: CASSPARGLRGNTIYF; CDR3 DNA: TGTGCCAGCAGCCCAGCAAGGGGGCTTCGAGGAAACACCATATATTTT
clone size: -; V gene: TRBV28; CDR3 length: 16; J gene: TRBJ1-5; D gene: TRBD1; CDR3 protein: CASNNADRGGNQPQHF; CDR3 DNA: TGTGCCAGCAATAACGCCGACAGGGGAGGCAATCAGCCCCAGCATTTT
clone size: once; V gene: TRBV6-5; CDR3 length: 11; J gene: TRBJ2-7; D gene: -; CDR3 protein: CASRTTGEQYF; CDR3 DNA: TGTGCCAGCCGGACGACCGGCGAGCAGTACTTC
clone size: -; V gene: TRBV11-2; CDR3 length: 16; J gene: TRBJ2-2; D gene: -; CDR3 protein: CASRPIAVANTGELFF; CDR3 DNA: TGTGCCAGCAGGCCCATAGCGGTTGCGAACACCGGGGAGCTGTTTTTT
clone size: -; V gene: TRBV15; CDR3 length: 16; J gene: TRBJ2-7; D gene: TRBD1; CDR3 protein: CATSRAGGQGFGEQYF; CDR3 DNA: TGTGCCACCAGCAGAGCGGGGGGACAGGGGTTCGGCGAGCAGTACTTC
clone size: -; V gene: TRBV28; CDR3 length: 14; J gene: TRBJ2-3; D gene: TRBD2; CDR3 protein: CATLLAGNTDTQYF; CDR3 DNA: TGTGCCACCCTACTAGCGGGAAACACAGATACGCAGTATTTT
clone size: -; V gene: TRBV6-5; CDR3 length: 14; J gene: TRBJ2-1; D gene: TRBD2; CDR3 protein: CASSWTSGSNEQFF; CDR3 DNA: TGTGCCAGCAGTTGGACTAGCGGGAGCAATGAGCAGTTCTTC
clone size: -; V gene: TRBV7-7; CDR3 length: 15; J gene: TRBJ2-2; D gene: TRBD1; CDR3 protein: CASSLGTGNTGELFF; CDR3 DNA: TGTGCCAGCAGTTTAGGGACAGGGAACACCGGGGAGCTGTTTTTT
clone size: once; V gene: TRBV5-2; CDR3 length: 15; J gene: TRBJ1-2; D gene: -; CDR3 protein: CASNSRVRKTYGYTF; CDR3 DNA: TGTGCCAGCAATAGCCGAGTACGAAAGACCTATGGCTACACCTTC
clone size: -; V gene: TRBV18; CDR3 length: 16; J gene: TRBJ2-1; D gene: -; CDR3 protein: CASSPPWGRSDNEQFF; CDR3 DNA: TGTGCCAGCTCACCACCCTGGGGGAGGTCCGACAATGAGCAGTTCTTC
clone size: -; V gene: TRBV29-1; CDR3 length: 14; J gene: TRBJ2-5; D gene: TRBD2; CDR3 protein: CSVDREGSGETQYF; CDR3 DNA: TGCAGCGTTGATCGGGAGGGGTCGGGTGAGACCCAGTACTTC
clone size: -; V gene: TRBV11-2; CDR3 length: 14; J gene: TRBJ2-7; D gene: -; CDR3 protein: CASSILRVSYEQYF; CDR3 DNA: TGTGCCAGCTCGATTCTCCGGGTATCCTACGAGCAGTACTTC
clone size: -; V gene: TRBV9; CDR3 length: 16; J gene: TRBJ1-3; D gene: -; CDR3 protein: CASSARGYSSGNTIYF; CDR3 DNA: TGTGCCAGCAGCGCGAGAGGTTATTCCTCTGGAAACACCATATATTTT
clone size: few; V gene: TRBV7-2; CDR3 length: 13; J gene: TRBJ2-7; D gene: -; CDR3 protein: CASSLAGGYEQYF; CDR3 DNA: TGTGCCAGCAGCTTAGCAGGGGGCTACGAGCAGTACTTC
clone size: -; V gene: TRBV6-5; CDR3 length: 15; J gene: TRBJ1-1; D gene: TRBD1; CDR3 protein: CASKAVGQGITEAFF; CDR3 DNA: TGTGCCAGCAAAGCTGTGGGACAGGGGATTACTGAAGCTTTCTTT
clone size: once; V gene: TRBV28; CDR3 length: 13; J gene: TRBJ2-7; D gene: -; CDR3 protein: CASMGTVAYEQYF; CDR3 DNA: TGTGCCAGCATGGGCACGGTAGCCTACGAGCAGTACTTC
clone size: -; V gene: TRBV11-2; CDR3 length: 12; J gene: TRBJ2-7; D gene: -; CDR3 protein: CASSLDRGEQYF; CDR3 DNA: TGTGCCAGCAGCTTAGATAGAGGCGAGCAGTACTTC
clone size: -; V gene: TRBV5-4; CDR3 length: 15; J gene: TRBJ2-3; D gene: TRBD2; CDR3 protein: CASSPLAGSTDTQYF; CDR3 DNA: TGTGCCAGCAGCCCCCTAGCGGGATCGACAGATACGCAGTATTTT
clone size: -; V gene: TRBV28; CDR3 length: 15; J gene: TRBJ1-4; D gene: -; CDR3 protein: CASSLTTGVNEKLFF; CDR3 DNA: TGTGCCAGCAGCCTGACGACAGGAGTGAATGAAAAACTGTTTTTT
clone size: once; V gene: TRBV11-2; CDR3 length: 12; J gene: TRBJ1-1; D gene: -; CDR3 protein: CASSLGDTEAFF; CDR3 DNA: TGTGCCAGCAGCTTAGGAGACACTGAAGCTTTCTTT
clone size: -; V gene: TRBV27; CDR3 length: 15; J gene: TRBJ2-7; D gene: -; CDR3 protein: CASSRQGQGLYEQYF; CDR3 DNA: TGTGCCAGCAGCCGTCAGGGGCAGGGGCTTTACGAGCAGTACTTC
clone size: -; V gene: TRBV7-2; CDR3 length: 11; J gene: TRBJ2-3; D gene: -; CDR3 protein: CASSSRDTQYF; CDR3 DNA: TGTGCCAGCAGCTCTAGGGATACGCAGTATTTT
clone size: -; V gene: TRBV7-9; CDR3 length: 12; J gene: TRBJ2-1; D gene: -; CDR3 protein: CALGVVYNEQFF; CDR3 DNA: TGTGCCCTCGGAGTGGTCTACAATGAGCAGTTCTTC
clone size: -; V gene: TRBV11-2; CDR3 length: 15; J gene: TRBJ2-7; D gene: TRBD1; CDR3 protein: CASSRPGQGDYEQYF; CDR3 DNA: TGTGCCAGCAGCCGCCCGGGACAGGGGGACTACGAGCAGTACTTC
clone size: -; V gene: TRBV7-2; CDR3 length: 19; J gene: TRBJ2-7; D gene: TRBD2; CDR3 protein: CASSLVMGLAGGASYEQYF; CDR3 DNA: TGTGCCAGCAGCTTAGTGATGGGACTAGCGGGAGGGGCCTCCTACGAGCAGTACTTC
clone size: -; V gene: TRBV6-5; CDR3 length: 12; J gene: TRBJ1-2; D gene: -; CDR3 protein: CASRGENYGYTF; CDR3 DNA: TGTGCCAGCAGGGGGGAAAACTATGGCTACACCTTC
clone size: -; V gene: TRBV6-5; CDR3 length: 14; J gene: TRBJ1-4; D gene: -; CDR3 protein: CASRSPTTNEKLFF; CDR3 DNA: TGTGCCAGCCGGTCCCCCACAACTAATGAAAAACTGTTTTTT
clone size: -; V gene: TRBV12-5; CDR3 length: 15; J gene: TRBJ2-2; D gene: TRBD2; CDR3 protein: CASGLAGGRTGELFF; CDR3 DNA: TGTGCTAGTGGACTAGCGGGAGGACGCACCGGGGAGCTGTTTTTT
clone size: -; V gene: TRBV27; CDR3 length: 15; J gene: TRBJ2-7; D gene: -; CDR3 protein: CASSSLRGGWSEQYF; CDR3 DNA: TGTGCCAGCAGTTCCCTCAGGGGAGGTTGGTCCGAGCAGTACTTC
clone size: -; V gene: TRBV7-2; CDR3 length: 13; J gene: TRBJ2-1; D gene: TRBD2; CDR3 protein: CASSLRLANEQFF; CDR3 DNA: TGTGCCAGCAGCTTAAGACTAGCTAATGAGCAGTTCTTC
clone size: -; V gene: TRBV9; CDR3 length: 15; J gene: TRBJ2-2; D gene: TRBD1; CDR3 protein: CASSYGTVNTGELFF; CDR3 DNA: TGTGCCAGCAGCTACGGGACAGTCAACACCGGGGAGCTGTTTTTT
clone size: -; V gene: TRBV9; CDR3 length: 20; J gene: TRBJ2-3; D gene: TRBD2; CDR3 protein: CASSPRQGLAGPANTDTQYF; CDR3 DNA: TGTGCCAGCAGCCCGCGGCAGGGACTAGCGGGCCCTGCTAACACAGATACGCAGTATTTT
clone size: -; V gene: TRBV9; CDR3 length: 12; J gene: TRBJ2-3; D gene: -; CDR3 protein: CASSGGSGTQYF; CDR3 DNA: TGTGCCAGCAGCGGGGGTAGTGGTACGCAGTATTTT
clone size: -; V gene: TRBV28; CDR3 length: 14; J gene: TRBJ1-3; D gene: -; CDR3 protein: CASLTQGPGNTIYF; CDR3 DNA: TGTGCCAGCTTGACCCAGGGACCCGGAAACACCATATATTTT
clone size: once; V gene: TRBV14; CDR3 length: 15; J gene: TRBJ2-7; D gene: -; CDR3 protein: CASSQDPAKTYEQYF; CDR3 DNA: TGTGCCAGCAGCCAAGATCCAGCGAAAACCTACGAGCAGTACTTC
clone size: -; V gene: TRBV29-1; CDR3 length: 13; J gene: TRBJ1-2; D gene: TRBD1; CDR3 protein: CSVADRGLYGYTF; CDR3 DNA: TGCAGCGTAGCCGACAGGGGGCTATATGGCTACACCTTC
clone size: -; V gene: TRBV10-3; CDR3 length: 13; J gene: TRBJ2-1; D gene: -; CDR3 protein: CAIGGGRGNEQFF; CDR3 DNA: TGTGCCATCGGTGGAGGGAGAGGCAATGAGCAGTTCTTC
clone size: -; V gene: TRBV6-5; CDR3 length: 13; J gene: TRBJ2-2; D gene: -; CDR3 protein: CASKRIATGELFF; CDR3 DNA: TGTGCCAGCAAGAGGATAGCCACCGGGGAGCTGTTTTTT
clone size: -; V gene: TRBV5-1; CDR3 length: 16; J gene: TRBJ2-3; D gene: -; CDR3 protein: CASSLERIRVTDTQYF; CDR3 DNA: TGCGCCAGCAGCTTGGAGCGGATCCGGGTCACAGATACGCAGTATTTT
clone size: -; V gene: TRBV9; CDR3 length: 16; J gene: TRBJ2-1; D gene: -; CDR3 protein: CASSVYGEPSYNEQFF; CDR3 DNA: TGTGCCAGCAGCGTATACGGGGAGCCCTCCTACAATGAGCAGTTCTTC
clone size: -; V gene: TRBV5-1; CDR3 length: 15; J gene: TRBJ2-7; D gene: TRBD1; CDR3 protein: CASSLAPGQGFEQYF; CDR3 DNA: TGCGCCAGCAGCTTGGCCCCGGGACAGGGGTTCGAGCAGTACTTC
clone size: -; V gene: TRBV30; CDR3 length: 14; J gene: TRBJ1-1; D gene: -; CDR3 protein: CAWLGGLCNTEAFF; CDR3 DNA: TGTGCCTGGCTGGGGGGGCTATGTAACACTGAAGCTTTCTTT
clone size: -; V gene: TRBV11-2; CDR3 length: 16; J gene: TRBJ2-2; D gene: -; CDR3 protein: CASSGRDSANTGELFF; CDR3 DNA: TGTGCCAGCAGCGGAAGGGACTCGGCGAACACCGGGGAGCTGTTTTTT
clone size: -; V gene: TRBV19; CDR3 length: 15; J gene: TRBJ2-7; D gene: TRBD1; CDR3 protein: CASSAGTGKSYEQYF; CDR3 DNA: TGTGCCAGTAGTGCCGGGACAGGGAAGTCCTACGAGCAGTACTTC
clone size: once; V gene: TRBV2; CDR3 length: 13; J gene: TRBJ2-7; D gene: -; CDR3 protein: CASRILRNYEQYF; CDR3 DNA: TGTGCCAGCAGGATACTACGAAACTACGAGCAGTACTTC
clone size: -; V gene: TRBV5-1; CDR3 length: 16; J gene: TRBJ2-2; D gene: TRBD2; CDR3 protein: CASSSRQAGESGELFF; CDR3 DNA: TGCGCCAGCAGCTCCAGACAAGCGGGAGAGTCCGGGGAGCTGTTTTTT
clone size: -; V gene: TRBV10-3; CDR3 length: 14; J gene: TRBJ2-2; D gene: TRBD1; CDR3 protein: CAINRQGVTGELFF; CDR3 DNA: TGTGCCATCAACCGACAGGGTGTCACCGGGGAGCTGTTTTTT
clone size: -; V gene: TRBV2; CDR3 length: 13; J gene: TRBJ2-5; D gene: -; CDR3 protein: CASTPKGEETQYF; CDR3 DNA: TGTGCCAGTACACCGAAGGGGGAAGAGACCCAGTACTTC
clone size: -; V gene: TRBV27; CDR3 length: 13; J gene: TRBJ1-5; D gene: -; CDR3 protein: CASSGTGGQPQHF; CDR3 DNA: TGTGCCAGCAGTGGGACTGGGGGTCAGCCCCAGCATTTT
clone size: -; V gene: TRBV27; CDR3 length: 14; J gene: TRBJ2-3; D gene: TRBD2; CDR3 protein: CASSRRREADTQYF; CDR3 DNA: TGTGCCAGCAGCCGAAGGCGGGAGGCAGATACGCAGTATTTT
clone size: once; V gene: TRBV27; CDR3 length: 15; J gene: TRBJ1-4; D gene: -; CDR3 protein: CASSKAGDSNEKLFF; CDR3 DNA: TGTGCCAGCAGCAAAGCAGGGGATAGTAACGAAAAACTGTTTTTT
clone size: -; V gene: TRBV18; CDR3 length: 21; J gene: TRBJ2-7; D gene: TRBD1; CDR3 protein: CASSPAYLDRDSGEAIHEQYF; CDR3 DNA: TGTGCCAGCTCACCAGCCTATTTAGACAGGGATTCGGGCGAGGCTATCCACGAGCAGTACTTC
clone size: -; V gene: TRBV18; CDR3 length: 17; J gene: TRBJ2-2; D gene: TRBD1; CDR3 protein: CASSRPGQGAATGELFF; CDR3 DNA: TGTGCCAGCTCACGGCCGGGACAGGGGGCGGCCACCGGGGAGCTGTTTTTT
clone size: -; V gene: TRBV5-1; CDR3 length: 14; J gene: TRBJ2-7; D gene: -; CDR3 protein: CASSPTASSYEQYF; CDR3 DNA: TGCGCCAGCAGTCCAACAGCGAGCTCCTACGAGCAGTACTTC
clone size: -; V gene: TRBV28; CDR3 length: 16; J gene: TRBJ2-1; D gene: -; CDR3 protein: CASSLLGKSSYNEQFF; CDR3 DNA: TGTGCCAGCAGTTTATTGGGCAAGAGCTCCTACAATGAGCAGTTCTTC